A single sample is the source of the 7 T cell receptor beta chains below, sequenced in a study of T cells in Graves' hyperthyroidism and ophthalmopathy. RNA transcripts were the template for amplifying TCR beta CDR3 regions. In the first-round RT-PCR of the TCR CDR3, the HTBI primer set was used. TCRdb re-called the multiplex PCR reads through MiXCR, storing one row per CDR3 protein. Of approximately 400,000 distinct CDR3 sequences listed, 14% to 15% are singletons. The sequencing input was blood. All receptors derive from a young woman with Graves' hyperthyroidism.

As DNA, the CDR3 is TGCAGCGTTTCAGGGGCTATAATGACCTTCGCGTCTGGCTACACCTTC. This translates into CSVSGAIMTFASGYTF. The chain joins TRBV29-1 to TRBJ1-2; tentative D call: TRBD1 (6 bases). Per the germline V gene, CDR1 is SQVTM and CDR2 is ANQGSEA. With 5 bases removed from V and 7 bases from J, the gap between germline ends came to 26 bases. There are 16 residues in the CDR3.

This clonotype was seen ten or more times. The chain links TRBV6-1 to TRBJ2-1; D may be TRBD2 (6 bases). CDR3 length: 17 amino acids. The germline V gene encodes CDR1 MNHNS and CDR2 SASEGT. V lost 3 bases and J 3 bases, leaving 18 bases between the germline ends. The CDR3 spells CASSDLPAGRIYNEQFF. The DNA for the CDR3 is TGTGCCAGCAGTGATCTCCCCGCGGGACGGATCTACAATGAGCAGTTCTTC.

There are many counts of this clonotype. The chain links TRBV30 to TRBJ2-7, with TRBD1 matching over 7 bases. Germline V gene lookup returns CDR1 GTSNPN and CDR2 SVGIG (reference sequence). This CDR3 spans 14 amino acids. V dropped 2 bases and J dropped 0; count of bases not matched to a gene: 4. In nucleotides, the CDR3 is TGTGCCTGGAGTAACGGGACAGTCTCCTACGAGCAGTACTTC. Translated, it gives CAWSNGTVSYEQYF.

This clonotype was seen repeatedly, ten times or more. The V and J genes are TRBV7-2 and TRBJ2-3; D unresolved. Germline assignment: CDR1 SGHTA and CDR2 FQGNSA. The CDR3 sequence is 16 residues long. The germline V and J ends were trimmed by 5 bases and 0 bases, with 15 bases remaining between them. CDR3 bases: TGTGCCAGCAGCCAAAACTCATTATCTAGCACAGATACGCAGTATTTT. It codes for CASSQNSLSSTDTQYF. Filled out from reference TRBV7-2 and TRBJ2-3, the complete variable domain reads GAGVSQSPSNKVTEKGKDVELRCDPISGHTALYWYRQSLGQGLEFLIYFQGNSAPDKSGLPSDRFSAERTGGSVSTLTIQRTQQEDSAVYLCASSQNSLSSTDTQYFGPGTRLTVL.

This clonotype was detected ten times or more. The chain uses TRBV20-1 and TRBJ2-7, with TRBD1 as a possible D gene (7 bases). The CDR3 covers 14 residues. Deletions cut 8 bases from V and 4 bases from J, with 21 bases between. The germline CDR1 and CDR2 sequences are DFQATT and SNEGSKA (reference sequence). The DNA of the CDR3 is TGCAGTTCTCGTCCCTCGACAGGGAGGTACGAGCAGTACTTC. This encodes CSSRPSTGRYEQYF.

This clonotype was seen more than once but under ten times. This sequence joins TRBV2 and TRBJ2-7; D may be TRBD1 (6 bases). V lost 2 bases, J lost 0 bases, and 11 bases lay in between. Germline lookup yields CDR1 SNHLY and CDR2 FYNNEI. This CDR3 has 15 residues. Here the CDR3 DNA reads TGTGCCAGCAGTGAAAGGGGACACAGCTCCTACGAGCAGTACTTC. The encoded protein is CASSERGHSSYEQYF.

This clonotype was observed a single time. The chain uses TRBV5-1 and TRBJ2-3; 8 nucleotides match TRBD2. The CDR3 is 16 amino acids. The germline gives CDR1 SGHRS, CDR2 YFSETQ. J gave up 4 bases and V 4 bases, and 11 bases lay outside the gene matches. CDR3 in amino acids: CASSRDSGEPADTQYF. CDR3 nucleotide sequence: TGCGCCAGCAGCAGGGATAGCGGGGAGCCCGCAGATACGCAGTATTTT.